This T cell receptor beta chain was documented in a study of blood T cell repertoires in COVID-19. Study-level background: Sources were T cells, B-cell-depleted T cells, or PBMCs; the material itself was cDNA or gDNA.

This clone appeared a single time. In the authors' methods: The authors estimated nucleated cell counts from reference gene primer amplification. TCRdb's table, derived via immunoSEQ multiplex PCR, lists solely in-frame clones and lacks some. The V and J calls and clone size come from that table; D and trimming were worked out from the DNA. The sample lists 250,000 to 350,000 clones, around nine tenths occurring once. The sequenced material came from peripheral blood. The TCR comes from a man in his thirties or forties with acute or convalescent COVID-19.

The chain's CDR3 is CASNVQGPEAFF. CDR3 DNA sequence: TGTGCCAGCAATGTACAGGGGCCTGAAGCTTTCTTT. This chain uses TRBV2 with TRBJ1-1; 7 positions agree with TRBD1. The CDR3 extends over 12 amino acids. Germline CDR1 SNHLY, CDR2 FYNNEI. V lost 7 bases and J lost 6; bases outside the gene matches: 5. The full variable domain, with the rest looked up from reference TRBV2 and TRBJ1-1, is EPEVTQTPSHQVTQMGQEVILRCVPISNHLYFYWYRQILGQKVEFLVSFYNNEISEKSEIFDDQFSVERPDGSNFTLKIRSTKLEDSAMYFCASNVQGPEAFFGQGTRLTVV.